This T cell receptor (beta chain) was observed in a study of beta chain features in type 1 diabetes. Findings and limits, study-wide: Patients with Type 1 diabetes showed moderately but significantly shorter TCRB CDR3s in all four CD4+ subsets. Short templates might get an advantage during PCR, and this would be equal in patients and controls.

The CDR3 has 14 residues. V lost 5 bases to trimming and J lost 2 bases; unmatched junction nucleotides: 5. Germline values: CDR1 SEHNR, CDR2 FQNEAQ (reference sequence). The sequenced template was cDNA made from the entire isolated RNA. Produced via immunoSEQ multiplex PCR; TCRdb's table is partial and in-frame only. Of over 700,000 clones listed, 17% are singletons. The table lists this clone with a few counts. Its antigen is as yet unknown. Cell sorting via CD45RO/CCR7/CD25/CD127/CD95/CD27 was performed to obtain CD4+ naive, central memory, regulatory and stem cell-like memory cells. Sorted populations all had greater than 98% purity.

V usage is TRBV7-9 and J usage is TRBJ2-7, with 8 bases lining up with TRBD2. What was sequenced was naive CD4+ T cells from blood. This receptor was identified in a woman between 18 and 30 years old in good health. This CDR3 is CASSTTSGTYEQYF. The CDR3 region has the DNA TGTGCCAGCAGCACAACTAGCGGAACCTACGAGCAGTACTTC.